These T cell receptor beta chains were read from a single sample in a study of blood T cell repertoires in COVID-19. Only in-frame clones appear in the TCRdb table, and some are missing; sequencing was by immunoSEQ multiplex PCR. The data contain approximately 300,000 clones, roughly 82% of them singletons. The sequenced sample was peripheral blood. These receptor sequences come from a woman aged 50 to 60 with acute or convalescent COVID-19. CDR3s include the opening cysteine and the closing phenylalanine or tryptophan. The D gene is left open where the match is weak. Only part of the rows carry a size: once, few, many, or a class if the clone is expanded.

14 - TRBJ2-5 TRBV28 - TGTGCCAGCATGATATCAGGGCCACAAGAGACCCAGTACTTC CASMISGPQETQYF
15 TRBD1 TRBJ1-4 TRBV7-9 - TGTGCCAGCAGCTTCGGTGACAGGGTTGAGGAAAAACTGTTTTTT CASSFGDRVEEKLFF
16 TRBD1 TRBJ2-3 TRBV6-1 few TGTGCCAGCAGTGGAGGTTATGGGACAGGCGTCGATACGCAGTATTTT CASSGGYGTGVDTQYF
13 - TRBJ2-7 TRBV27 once TGTGCCAGCAGTTTAGATAGCGGCGGGGAGCAGTACTTC CASSLDSGGEQYF
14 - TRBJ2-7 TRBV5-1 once TGCGCCAGCAGCTTGGGATACGAGACCTACGAGCAGTACTTC CASSLGYETYEQYF
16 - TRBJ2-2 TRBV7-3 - TGTGCCAGCAGCGTAGCCTGGACACGGAACACCGGGGAGCTGTTTTTT CASSVAWTRNTGELFF
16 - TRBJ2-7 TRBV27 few TGTGCCAGCACCCCCGGCCCGGGACACCCGACCTACGAGCAGTACTTC CASTPGPGHPTYEQYF
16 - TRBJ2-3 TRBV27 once TGTGCCAGCAGTTTGCTCCCAGGGGCCCGCACAGATACGCAGTATTTT CASSLLPGARTDTQYF
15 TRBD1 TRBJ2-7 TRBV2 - TGTGCCAGCAGTCACCCGGGACAGACTACCTACGAGCAGTACTTC CASSHPGQTTYEQYF
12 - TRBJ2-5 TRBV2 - TGTGCCAGCAGCAGGAATACGGAGACCCAGTACTTC CASSRNTETQYF
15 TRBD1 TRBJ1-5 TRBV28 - TGTGCCAGCAGGCGGGACAGGGGAAGCAATCAGCCCCAGCATTTT CASRRDRGSNQPQHF
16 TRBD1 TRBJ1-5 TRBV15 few TGTGCCACCAGCGGGGACAGGGGGCTTAGGGATCAGCCCCAGCATTTT CATSGDRGLRDQPQHF
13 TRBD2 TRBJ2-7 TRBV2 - TGTGCCAGCAGTTCTAGCCGGGAGGGGGAGCAGTACTTC CASSSSREGEQYF
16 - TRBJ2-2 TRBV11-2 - TGTGCCAGCAGCTTAGGGGAGGTGGTGAACACCGGGGAGCTGTTTTTT CASSLGEVVNTGELFF
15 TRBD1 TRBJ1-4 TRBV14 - TGTGCCAGCAGCCAAGATCCCAGGGGGTCTGAAAAACTGTTTTTT CASSQDPRGSEKLFF
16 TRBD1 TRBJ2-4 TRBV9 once TGTGCCAGCAGCCCGGGGACAGGGTCAAACAAAAACATTCAGTACTTC CASSPGTGSNKNIQYF
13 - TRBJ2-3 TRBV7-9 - TGTGCCAGCAGCTCCGGGAGCGCATATACGCAGTATTTT CASSSGSAYTQYF
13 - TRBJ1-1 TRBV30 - TGTGCCGGAGAGAGGGGGTACAACACTGAAGCTTTCTTT CAGERGYNTEAFF
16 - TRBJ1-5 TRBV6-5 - TGTGCCAGCAGTTTTACAGGACCTCATAGCAATCAGCCCCAGCATTTT CASSFTGPHSNQPQHF
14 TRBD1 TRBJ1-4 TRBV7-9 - TGTGCCAGCAGCTTAGACAGGGGGCTTGGGAAACTGTTTTTT CASSLDRGLGKLFF
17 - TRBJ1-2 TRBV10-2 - TGCGCCAGCAGACCCGGGGGGGCCCCCCTTGCTAACTATGGCTACACCTTC CASRPGGAPLANYGYTF
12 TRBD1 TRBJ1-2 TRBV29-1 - TGCAGCGCTGACAGGGATAGCTATGGCTACACCTTC CSADRDSYGYTF
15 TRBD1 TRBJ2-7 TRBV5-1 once TGCGCCAGCAGCTTGGAGCCAGGGGGCTCCTACGAGCAGTACTTC CASSLEPGGSYEQYF
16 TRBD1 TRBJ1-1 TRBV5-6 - TGTGCCAGCAGCTGGGGACAGGGGCGCGGGAACACTGAAGCTTTCTTT CASSWGQGRGNTEAFF
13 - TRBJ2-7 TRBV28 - TGTGCCAGCCGCCGGGGAGGTTCCTACGAGCAGTACTTC CASRRGGSYEQYF
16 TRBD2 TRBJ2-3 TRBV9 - TGTGCCAGCAGCACCGGGACTAGCGGAATCACAGATACGCAGTATTTT CASSTGTSGITDTQYF
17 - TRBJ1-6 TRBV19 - TGTGCCAGTAGTCCTCTCCGTGGGAGCTCCTATAATTCACCCCTCCACTTT CASSPLRGSSYNSPLHF
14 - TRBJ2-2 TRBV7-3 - TGTGCCAGCAGCTTAACAGGGGACACCGGGGAGCTGTTTTTT CASSLTGDTGELFF
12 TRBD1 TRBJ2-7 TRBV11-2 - TGTGCCAGCAGCTGGACAGGGGCCGAGCAGTACTTC CASSWTGAEQYF
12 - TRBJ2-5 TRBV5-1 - TGCGCCAGCAGCTTGGCCCAGGAGACCCAGTACTTC CASSLAQETQYF
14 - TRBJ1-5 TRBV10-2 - TGCGCCAGCAGATTAGCGACCAGCAATCAGCCCCAGCATTTT CASRLATSNQPQHF
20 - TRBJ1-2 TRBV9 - TGTGCCAGCAGCGTAGCGGATCGGCCCCAAGGAGGGCCTCGGCGATATGGCTACACCTTC CASSVADRPQGGPRRYGYTF
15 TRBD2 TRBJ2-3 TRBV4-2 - TGTGCCAGCAGCCAAGGGGAGGGCCACACAGATACGCAGTATTTT CASSQGEGHTDTQYF
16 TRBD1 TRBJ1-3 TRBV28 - TGTGCCAGCAGTTTTGGCAGGGGGCCCTTTGGAAACACCATATATTTT CASSFGRGPFGNTIYF
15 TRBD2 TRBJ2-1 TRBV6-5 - TGTGCCAGCTCCCGAAGTGCGGGAGAGGTTAATGAGCAGTTCTTC CASSRSAGEVNEQFF
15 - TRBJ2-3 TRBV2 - TGTGCCAGCAGAATAGGAGCAGGGCAAGCAGATACGCAGTATTTT CASRIGAGQADTQYF
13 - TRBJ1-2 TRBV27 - TGTGCCAGTAGCATCCGGGAGAACTATGGCTACACCTTC CASSIRENYGYTF
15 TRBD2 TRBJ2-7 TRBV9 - TGTGCCAGCAGCGCCGGATTAGCGGGAGTAGGAGAGCAGTACTTC CASSAGLAGVGEQYF
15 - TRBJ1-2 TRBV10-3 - TGTGCCATCAGTGAGTCGTCAGGTCTTAACTATGGCTACACCTTC CAISESSGLNYGYTF
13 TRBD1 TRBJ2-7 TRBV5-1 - TGCGCCAGCGGGGACAGGGGTCCCTACGAGCAGTACTTC CASGDRGPYEQYF
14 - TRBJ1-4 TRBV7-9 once TGTGCCAGCAGCTCCCAGGAAAACAATGAAAAACTGTTTTTT CASSSQENNEKLFF
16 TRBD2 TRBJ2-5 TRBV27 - TGTGCCAGCAGGCGGACTAGCGGGAGTGTGGGGGAGACCCAGTACTTC CASRRTSGSVGETQYF
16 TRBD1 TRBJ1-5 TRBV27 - TGTGCCAGCAGTCCCCGGACAGGGGGCCCCAATCAGCCCCAGCATTTT CASSPRTGGPNQPQHF
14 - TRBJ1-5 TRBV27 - TGTGCCAGCAGTTTATCTGACGGGAATCAGCCCCAGCATTTT CASSLSDGNQPQHF
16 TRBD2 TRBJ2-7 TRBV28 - TGTGCCAGCAGTCCCGCCAATCTAGCGGGAGGATCCGAGCAGTACTTC CASSPANLAGGSEQYF
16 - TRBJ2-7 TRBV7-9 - TGTGCCAGCAGCTCCCGACTAGGCAAGAACTCCTACGAGCAGTACTTC CASSSRLGKNSYEQYF